This T cell receptor (beta chain) is from a study of T cells after yellow fever vaccination. This clonotype was observed many times. Antigen unknown. TCRdb used MiXCR to reprocess the 5' RACE reads, holding one entry per CDR3 protein. The sample holds some 390,000 distinct CDR3 sequences, under 7.5% seen once. CDR1 KGHDR and CDR2 SFDVKD come from the germline V gene. The CDR3 totals 12 residues. V lost 5 bases and J lost 7; bases outside the gene matches: 1. Study-level points and caveats: Post-booster samples contained most primary-vaccination clones (around 96% CD4, 88% CD8). Contaminating bulk clonotypes could be abundant in FACS-sorted repertoires.

The source was PBMCs, collected 5 days after the yellow fever booster vaccination. This chain links TRBV24-1 with TRBJ2-3, with 8 bases aligning to TRBD1. The clonotype comes from a man between 25 and 39 years old who received the YFV17D yellow fever vaccine. The CDR3 is CATSGQGYTQYF. CDR3 nucleotides: TGTGCCACCAGTGGACAGGGGTATACGCAGTATTTT.